The TCR beta chain described here comes from a study of monozygotic twins with inflammatory bowel disease. Every TCR library used around 3,400 ng of total RNA. TCRdb reprocessed the 5' RACE reads; each CDR3 protein has one entry and no DNA is given. Its table lists approximately 400,000 distinct CDR3 sequences. Germline assignment: CDR1 SGHTA and CDR2 FQGNSA. This CDR3 is 17 amino acids long. A note on this clonotype: Its antigen is unknown.

Whole-study results and caveats: Relative clonotype sharing with others was diminished in IBD patients versus healthy twins, particularly with disease activity.

The sequence came from a human donor with ulcerative colitis or Crohn's disease, or a healthy co-twin of an affected twin (not recorded which). The chain has TRBV7-2 and TRBJ2-2; TCRdb indicates TRBD2, and absent DNA this call remains unverified. Sequenced material: blood. CDR3 residues: CASSFRLAVSKTGELFF.